The next 20 T cell receptor beta chains were all read from a single sample in a study of blood T cells in healthy people across ages. Combining a sample-barcoded 5' primer with a J-beta primer mix, a second PCR ran for roughly 7 to 12 cycles. Via MiXCR, TCRdb re-called the 5' RACE reads, giving one row per CDR3 protein. Here the sample spans about 1,800,000 distinct CDR3 sequences, about 28% being singletons. Sequencing input: blood. The origin of the receptors is a woman between 25 and 40 years old in good health.

This chain connects TRBV28 to TRBJ1-4; weak D call: TRBD1 (5 bases). Germline V gene sequence: CDR1 MDHEN, CDR2 SYDVKM. V was pared by 7 bases and J by 12 bases, with 15 bases between. This CDR3 comprises 12 residues. The CDR3 sequence is CASTVGREELFF. The CDR3 DNA reads as TGTGCCAGCACTGTTGGCAGGGAAGAACTGTTTTTT.

The V call is TRBV28, the J call TRBJ2-1; 10 bases line up with TRBD2. The V and J ends lost 1 base and 7 bases, in that order; junction bases with no gene match: 7. The germline V gene has CDR1 MDHEN and CDR2 SYDVKM. This CDR3 region has 16 residues. The CDR3 region is CASSLYVSGRWNEQFF. The CDR3 coding sequence is TGTGCCAGCAGTTTATATGTTAGCGGGAGGTGGAATGAGCAGTTCTTC. Full variable domain (remainder filled in from reference TRBV28 and TRBJ2-1): DVKVTQSSRYLVKRTGEKVFLECVQDMDHENMFWYRQDPGLGLRLIYFSYDVKMKEKGDIPEGYSVSREKKERFSLILESASTNQTSMYLCASSLYVSGRWNEQFFGPGTRLTVL.

This clonotype was recorded a few times. V is TRBV3-1 and J is TRBJ1-2; D might be TRBD1 (5 bases). This CDR3 spans 15 amino acids. Germline V gene sequence: CDR1 LGHDT, CDR2 YNNKEL (reference sequence). The V and J ends lost 0 bases and 7 bases respectively, with 15 bases between them. The CDR3 DNA is TGTGCCAGCAGCCAAGACGGCAGGGTGCGTGGTGGCTACACCTTC. Translated: CASSQDGRVRGGYTF.

This clonotype was observed many times. The V gene is TRBV20-1, the J gene TRBJ2-7; 8 bases line up with TRBD1. Germline V gene sequence: CDR1 DFQATT, CDR2 SNEGSKA (reference sequence). The CDR3 runs 14 residues. J gave up 4 bases and V 3 bases, and 8 bases lay outside the gene matches. CDR3 sequence: CSASLPGGQYEQYF. CDR3 DNA: TGCAGTGCTAGCCTCCCAGGGGGCCAATACGAGCAGTACTTC.

This clonotype turned up a few times. V and J are TRBV10-1 and TRBJ2-1; D uncertain. This CDR3 contains 12 residues. V was clipped by 4 bases and J by 7 bases, with 8 bases between them. From germline, CDR1 is WNHNN and CDR2 SYGVQD (reference sequence). CDR3 sequence reads: CASSGNLNEQFF. For the CDR3, the DNA is TGCGCCAGCAGTGGAAATCTAAATGAGCAGTTCTTC.

As regards this clonotype: A much larger clone differs by one base, so this may be a read error. The genes are TRBV4-2 and TRBJ2-3; perhaps TRBD2 as D (6 bases). The germline V gene encodes CDR1 LGHNA and CDR2 YNFKEQ. The CDR3 totals 16 residues. The CDR3 loop is CASSRPGRGGTDTLYF. CDR3 nucleotides: TGTGCCAGCAGCCGCCCCGGGCGGGGTGGCACAGATACGCTGTATTTT.

This clonotype came up many times. The rearrangement joins TRBV7-2 to TRBJ2-7; D remains ambiguous. Trimming took 1 base from V and 3 from J, leaving 7 bases between them. Germline V gene data show CDR1 as SGHTA and CDR2 as FQGNSA. The CDR3 has 13 amino acids. The CDR3 sequence: CASSLEAFYEQYF. The CDR3 DNA follows: TGTGCCAGCAGCTTAGAGGCCTTCTACGAGCAGTACTTC.

This clonotype was counted many times. CDR3: CSAIISGSSQETQYF. The CDR3 nucleotides read TGCAGTGCTATAATTAGCGGGTCTAGCCAAGAGACCCAGTACTTC. The chain couples TRBV20-1 to TRBJ2-5; TRBD2 aligns across 7 bases. V lost 4 bases, J lost 1 base, and 9 bases stayed unmatched. This CDR3 is 15 amino acids long. CDR1 is DFQATT and CDR2 is SNEGSKA in the germline V gene (reference sequence).

The chain links TRBV24-1 to TRBJ1-2, with 10 bases that match TRBD1. CDR1 and CDR2 (germline): KGHDR, SFDVKD. V was clipped by 5 bases and J by 6 bases; unmatched bases: 8. This CDR3 has 15 residues. CDR3 sequence reads: CATSGTGTGEDGYTF. As DNA, the CDR3 is TGTGCCACCAGTGGCACCGGGACAGGGGAGGATGGCTACACCTTC.

The chain uses TRBV20-1 and TRBJ2-5, with TRBD2 matching over 8 bases. This CDR3 region has 17 residues. The germline V gene has CDR1 DFQATT and CDR2 SNEGSKA (reference sequence). Unmatched junction bases numbered 13, after V lost 0 bases and J lost 4 bases. CDR3 sequence (DNA): TGCAGTGCTAGAGATGTCGTTCACGGGGGGGCCTTAGAGACCCAGTACTTC. This codes for CSARDVVHGGALETQYF.

The chain recombines TRBV29-1 with TRBJ2-1; D is undetermined. The CDR3 loop spans 14 amino acids. With 2 bases removed from V and 0 bases from J, the gap between germline ends came to 8 bases. Germline CDR1 reads SQVTM; CDR2 reads ANQGSEA. CDR3 protein: CSVEIASSYNEQFF. The CDR3, as DNA: TGCAGCGTTGAAATTGCCTCCTCCTACAATGAGCAGTTCTTC.

V and J are TRBV6-5 and TRBJ2-5; D may be TRBD1 (5 bases). This CDR3 is 14 amino acids long. V was cut by 4 bases and J by 1 base, with 10 bases left in between. The V gene's germline CDR1 is MNHEY and CDR2 SVGAGI. The CDR3 loop is CASSFNRRQETQYF. The CDR3 DNA follows: TGTGCCAGCAGTTTCAACAGGCGCCAAGAGACCCAGTACTTC.

This clonotype has a single count. The rearrangement links TRBV28 to TRBJ1-2; 8 bases are shared with TRBD1. Looked up from germline, CDR1 is MDHEN and CDR2 is SYDVKM. The ends lost 2 bases at V and 6 bases at J; junction bases unmatched: 8. CDR3 length: 15 amino acids. CDR3 nucleotides: TGTGCCAGCAGTTTACCCTCGGGCAGGGGGCATGGCTACACCTTC. As protein: CASSLPSGRGHGYTF.

This clonotype was counted a few times. The chain uses TRBV10-3 and TRBJ2-1; 7 nucleotides line up with TRBD1. Germline CDR1 is ENHRY and CDR2 is SYGVKD. J lost 9 bases, V lost 6 bases, and 8 bases had no gene match. CDR3 length: 13 residues. The CDR3 DNA reads TGTGCCATCAGATCGACAGGGAGTGCTGAGCAGTTCTTC. Protein: CAIRSTGSAEQFF.

V gene TRBV14 combines with J gene TRBJ2-1, with D hard to call. In germline, CDR1 is SGHDN, CDR2 FVKESK. V shed 2 bases and J shed 8 bases, with 13 bases lying between them. The CDR3 covers 14 residues. The CDR3 DNA is TGTGCCAGCAGCCAATTGGCTGGTTACGATGAGCAGTTCTTC. It encodes CASSQLAGYDEQFF.

V usage is TRBV5-1 and J usage is TRBJ2-4; 10 positions agree with TRBD2. V gave up 4 bases and J gave up 12 bases; unmatched junction bases: 7. Germline CDR1 reads SGHRS; CDR2 reads YFSETQ. CDR3 size: 13 residues. CDR3 in amino acids: CASSASGGHTQYF. CDR3 in DNA: TGCGCCAGCAGCGCTAGCGGGGGCCACACTCAGTACTTC.

The rearrangement joins TRBV20-1 to TRBJ2-4; perhaps TRBD2 as D (5 bases). The J call is doubtful: the DNA matches TRBJ2-7 better. The CDR3 has 13 amino acids. In germline, CDR1 is DFQATT, CDR2 SNEGSKA (reference sequence). The CDR3 coding sequence is TGCAGTGCTAGTTCCGGGGATCTCTACGAGCAGTACTTC. Translation gives CSASSGDLYEQYF.

The gene calls are TRBV3-1 and TRBJ2-4; the D gene is possibly TRBD1 (6 bases). V was clipped by 4 bases and J by 13 bases, with 26 bases between them. Germline-derived CDR1 and CDR2 are LGHDT and YNNKEL (reference sequence). This CDR3 spans 16 amino acids. The CDR3 coding sequence is TGTGCCAGCAGCCCTATCCCCAGGGGACCCCACAATGAGCAGTACTTC. Translating it yields CASSPIPRGPHNEQYF.

About this clonotype itself: A read error may explain this, as a much larger clone is one base away. The CDR3 region has the DNA TGCAGCGTTGAGGATCCGGGACAGGGGGCCAACGTCCGGACTTTC. Amino acids: CSVEDPGQGANVRTF. J is TRBJ2-6 and V is TRBV29-1; 12 bases map to TRBD1. The CDR3 has 15 amino acids. CDR1 SQVTM and CDR2 ANQGSEA come from the germline V gene.

The rearrangement links TRBV7-9 to TRBJ2-5; D may be TRBD2 (5 bases). This CDR3 comprises 16 residues. The V end was cut by 2 bases, the J end by 2 bases, with 15 bases between. Germline values: CDR1 SEHNR, CDR2 FQNEAQ (reference sequence). CDR3 sequence: CASSLTGWPSQETQYF. The CDR3 DNA sequence: TGTGCCAGCAGCTTAACGGGGTGGCCCTCTCAAGAGACCCAGTACTTC.